A single sample is the source of the 21 T cell receptor beta chains below, sequenced in a study of T-cell memory formation after mild COVID-19. TCRdb independently ran MiXCR on the 5' RACE reads; one entry per CDR3 protein. This table has about 160,000 distinct CDR3 sequences, roughly a third appearing once. Sequenced: PBMCs or a T cell subset sorted from them (not recorded which). These receptor sequences come from an adult woman who had mild COVID-19 (a few samples of this study predate the infection). Cell type and time point are not known.

This clonotype appeared a few times. Here the CDR3 DNA reads TGTGCCAGCAGTCCCTCTGCGGACCTCTACGAGCAGTACTTC. It codes for CASSPSADLYEQYF. This rearrangement joins TRBV6-1 to TRBJ2-7; D not certain. CDR1 MNHNS and CDR2 SASEGT come from the germline V gene. The V gene lost 5 bases and the J gene lost 3 bases, with 14 bases spanning the gap. CDR3 size: 14 residues.

The V gene is TRBV7-3, the J gene TRBJ2-1, with 8 bases fitting TRBD2. Germline CDR1 and CDR2: SGHTA and FQGTGA. The V segment lost 4 bases and the J segment 6 bases; nucleotides outside the gene matches: 8. The CDR3 loop spans 15 amino acids. The DNA for the CDR3 is TGTGCCAGCAGCTCGGCCGGGACTAGAGGCAATGAGCAGTTCTTC. Its translation: CASSSAGTRGNEQFF.

CDR3 in DNA: TGCGCCAGCAGCTTTATCGGGGTTCGCACTGAAGCTTTCTTT. It is translated as CASSFIGVRTEAFF. This rearrangement joins TRBV5-1 to TRBJ1-1; D not certain. V lost 2 bases, J lost 4 bases, and 12 bases lay in between. This CDR3 is 14 amino acids long. CDR1 and CDR2 (germline): SGHRS, YFSETQ.

The chain uses TRBV11-3 and TRBJ2-1; TRBD2 agrees at 7 bases. In germline, CDR1 is SGHNT, CDR2 YENEEA. The V and J ends lost 1 base and 7 bases, in that order; junction bases with no gene match: 7. The CDR3 totals 15 residues. CDR3 DNA: TGTGCCAGCAGCTTAGGGGCGGGAGCTGGGAATGAGCAGTTCTTC. It specifies CASSLGAGAGNEQFF.

The chain couples TRBV9 to TRBJ2-1, with 14 bases aligning to TRBD2. The junction had 15 bases not matched to a gene; V was cut back by 4 bases and J by 0 bases. There are 21 residues in the CDR3. The germline V gene encodes CDR1 SGDLS and CDR2 YYNGEE. This CDR3 is CASSLGLAGGSRRPSYNEQFF. The CDR3 nucleotides read TGTGCCAGCAGCCTAGGACTAGCGGGAGGTTCCAGGAGACCCTCCTACAATGAGCAGTTCTTC.

In its sample, this clonotype was seen a few times. Compared with germline, one end of the junction differs, possibly owing to a read error. The rearrangement links TRBV15 to TRBJ1-2; 12 nucleotides agree with TRBD1. The CDR3 consists of 17 residues. Germline V CDR1 and CDR2: LNHNV, YYDKDF (reference sequence). The CDR3 DNA follows: TGTGCCACCAGCGGAGATGGTGGGGGACAGGGGGCCTATGGCTACACCTTC. This sequence encodes CATSGDGGGQGAYGYTF.

The J gene is TRBJ2-2, the V gene TRBV3-1; D gene uncertain. Germline lookup yields CDR1 LGHDT and CDR2 YNNKEL (reference sequence). Trimming pared 3 bases from V and 4 bases from J, leaving 9 bases between. The CDR3 contains 14 residues. The CDR3 region is CASSQQWGTGELFF. As DNA, the CDR3 is TGTGCCAGCAGCCAGCAGTGGGGCACCGGGGAGCTGTTTTTT.

This clonotype was seen a few times. The chain links TRBV5-1 to TRBJ2-1, with D possibly being TRBD2 (6 bases). From germline, CDR1 is SGHRS and CDR2 YFSETQ. The CDR3 is made up of 14 amino acids. V lost 1 base, J lost 6 bases, and 11 bases lay in between. The CDR3 coding sequence is TGCGCCAGCAGCTTGACGTCGGGGGTCAATGAGCAGTTCTTC. Residues: CASSLTSGVNEQFF.

This clonotype has a handful of counts. V gene TRBV7-3 combines with J gene TRBJ2-3; D unclear. This CDR3 has 15 residues. CDR1 SGHTA and CDR2 FQGTGA come from the germline V gene. Trimming pared 5 bases from V and 0 bases from J, leaving 12 bases between. The CDR3 here is CASSREPLSTDTQYF. In nucleotides, the CDR3 is TGTGCCAGCAGCCGCGAGCCACTTAGCACAGATACGCAGTATTTT.

The chain has TRBV12-3 or TRBV12-4 and TRBJ1-1, with D possibly being TRBD1 (5 bases). The CDR3 has 12 residues. V was trimmed by 7 bases and J by 5 bases, leaving 11 bases between them. For the CDR3, the DNA is TGTGCCAGCAACGTAAAGGGGACTGAAGCTTTCTTT. Its translation is CASNVKGTEAFF.

This chain connects TRBV4-3 to TRBJ1-1; perhaps TRBD1 as D (5 bases). CDR1 and CDR2 (germline): LGHNA, YSLEER. The germline V and J ends were trimmed by 0 bases and 5 bases, with 7 bases remaining between them. The CDR3 contains 13 residues. This CDR3 reads CASSQEGETEAFF. The CDR3 DNA reads as TGCGCCAGCAGCCAAGAGGGGGAAACTGAAGCTTTCTTT.

This sequence joins TRBV30 and TRBJ2-2; 7 nucleotides align to TRBD1. Per the germline V gene, CDR1 is GTSNPN and CDR2 is SVGIG (reference sequence). V was clipped by 3 bases and J by 4 bases; unmatched bases: 8. CDR3 length: 15 amino acids. As DNA, the CDR3 is TGTGCCTGGAGATTGGTGTCAGGGGGCACCGGGGAGCTGTTTTTT. It specifies CAWRLVSGGTGELFF. The variable domain in full, with the rest retrieved from reference TRBV30 and TRBJ2-2, is SQTIHQWPATLVQPVGSPLSLECTVEGTSNPNLYWYRQAAGRGLQLLFYSVGIGQISSEVPQNLSASRPQDRQFILSSKKLLLSDSGFYLCAWRLVSGGTGELFFGEGSRLTVL.

The V call is TRBV6-6, the J call TRBJ2-7; a weak D match, TRBD1 (6 bases). This CDR3 region has 15 residues. Per the germline V gene, CDR1 is MNHNY and CDR2 is SVGAGI (reference sequence). Between the trimmed V and J ends, which lost 4 bases and 5 bases, there was a span of 18 bases. CDR3: CASSSPAQGIHEQYF. The CDR3, as DNA: TGTGCCAGCAGTTCTCCAGCCCAGGGGATCCACGAGCAGTACTTC.

V is TRBV5-1 and J is TRBJ1-1; 7 bases agree with TRBD1. Trimming removed 7 bases from V and 1 base from J; junction bases left unmatched: 4. The germline V gene encodes CDR1 SGHRS and CDR2 YFSETQ. The CDR3 totals 13 residues. The CDR3 reads CASFRDRNTEAFF. Written as DNA, the CDR3 is TGCGCCAGCTTCCGGGACAGGAACACTGAAGCTTTCTTT.

This clonotype appeared a few times. Mismatch with germline at one junction end may stem from a read error. The chain joins TRBV7-8 to TRBJ1-1; D call uncertain. The CDR3 sequence is 9 residues long. Germline CDR1 and CDR2: SGHVS and FQNEAQ. DNA for the CDR3: TGCGCGGTGAACACTGAAGCTTTCTTT. Translated: CAVNTEAFF.

The gene calls are TRBV20-1 and TRBJ2-1; 8 nucleotides agree with TRBD2. J gave up 5 bases and V 6 bases, and 9 bases lay outside the gene matches. This CDR3 has 14 amino acids. Germline lookup yields CDR1 DFQATT and CDR2 SNEGSKA (reference sequence). The CDR3 protein is CSAGQGLAHNEQFF. The CDR3 DNA is TGCAGTGCCGGGCAAGGACTAGCCCACAATGAGCAGTTCTTC.

This clonotype came up a few times. The gene calls are TRBV7-9 and TRBJ2-7, with TRBD1 matching 7 bases. The CDR3 totals 12 residues. The V segment lost 5 bases and the J segment 4 bases; nucleotides outside the gene matches: 2. Per germline, CDR1 SEHNR and CDR2 FQNEAQ (reference sequence). CDR3 amino acids: CASSRQGYEQYF. As DNA, the CDR3 is TGTGCCAGCAGCCGACAGGGTTACGAGCAGTACTTC.

V and J are TRBV15 and TRBJ2-7; D is possibly TRBD1 (5 bases). Germline-derived CDR1 and CDR2 are LNHNV and YYDKDF (reference sequence). There are 15 residues in the CDR3. V was cut by 0 bases and J by 3 bases, with 12 bases left in between. DNA of the CDR3: TGTGCCACCAGCAGAGAGTTAAGGCAGGGCTACGAGCAGTACTTC. Translating gives CATSRELRQGYEQYF. Supplemented by reference TRBV15 and TRBJ2-7, the full variable domain reads DAMVIQNPRYQVTQFGKPVTLSCSQTLNHNVMYWYQQKSSQAPKLLFHYYDKDFNNEADTPDNFQSRRPNTSFCFLDIRSPGLGDTAMYLCATSRELRQGYEQYFGPGTRLTVT.

The chain has TRBV6-6 and TRBJ1-3, with 7 bases lining up with TRBD1. Looked up from germline, CDR1 is MNHNY and CDR2 is SVGAGI (reference sequence). V gave up 2 bases and J gave up 0 bases; unmatched junction bases: 1. This CDR3 region has 15 residues. The CDR3 spells CASSYDRASGNTIYF. CDR3 sequence (DNA): TGTGCCAGCAGTTACGACAGGGCCTCTGGAAACACCATATATTTT.

The genes are TRBV5-1 and TRBJ2-3; D unclear. Germline V gives CDR1 SGHRS, CDR2 YFSETQ. The CDR3 runs to 15 residues. V lost 0 bases to trimming and J lost 0 bases, with 8 bases between them. CDR3 sequence reads: CASSLETGSTDTQYF. CDR3 nucleotide sequence: TGCGCCAGCAGCTTGGAAACGGGCAGCACAGATACGCAGTATTTT. The whole variable domain, filled in from reference TRBV5-1 and TRBJ2-3, reads KAGVTQTPRYLIKTRGQQVTLSCSPISGHRSVSWYQQTPGQGLQFLFEYFSETQRNKGNFPGRFSGRQFSNSRSEMNVSTLELGDSALYLCASSLETGSTDTQYFGPGTRLTVL.

The DNA of the CDR3 is TGCAGCGTATTCTTAGCGGGAGGGGAGCAGTACTTC. It specifies CSVFLAGGEQYF. This sequence joins TRBV29-1 and TRBJ2-7, with 11 bases fitting TRBD2. CDR3 length equals 12 residues. Per the germline V gene, CDR1 is SQVTM and CDR2 is ANQGSEA. V shed 6 bases and J 7 bases; nucleotides not matched to a gene: 5.